These 13 T cell receptor beta chains were sequenced from one sample in a study of blood T cell repertoires in COVID-19. Clones were read by immunoSEQ multiplex PCR, and TCRdb kept only the in-frame ones, dropping some. Here the sample spans fewer than 200,000 clones, about 74% being singletons. The sequenced material came from peripheral blood. These TCRs come from a woman aged 80 or older with acute or convalescent COVID-19.

As to this clone: The same CDR3 arises from other DNA sequences in this sample as well. This chain connects TRBV2 to TRBJ2-2; a possible D gene is TRBD2 (6 bases). The CDR3 runs 16 residues. Looked up from germline, CDR1 is SNHLY and CDR2 is FYNNEI. Trimming shortened V by 3 bases and J by 0 bases, and 11 bases separated the two germline ends. In DNA, the CDR3 is TGTGCCAGCAGTGAGTTGGGGGGTACGAACACCGGGGAGCTGTTTTTT. Its translation is CASSELGGTNTGELFF.

The DNA of the CDR3 is TGTGCCAGCACCGCGACAGGGGCGAACACTGAAGCTTTCTTT. This encodes CASTATGANTEAFF. V and J are TRBV6-6 and TRBJ1-1; 8 nucleotides align to TRBD1. With V trimmed by 7 bases and J by 1 base, 5 bases remained unmatched. In germline, CDR1 is MNHNY, CDR2 SVGAGI (reference sequence). This CDR3 contains 14 residues.

This clone was detected many times. CDR3 protein: CASSEQGQGDEQYF. The CDR3 DNA reads TGTGCCAGCAGTGAACAAGGACAGGGGGACGAGCAGTACTTC. The chain links TRBV2 to TRBJ2-7, with TRBD1 matching 10 bases. The ends lost 2 bases at V and 5 bases at J; junction bases unmatched: 3. Germline V gives CDR1 SNHLY, CDR2 FYNNEI. CDR3 size: 14 residues.

The V and J genes are TRBV19 and TRBJ2-1; 9 bases agree with TRBD2. CDR1 is LNHDA and CDR2 is SQIVND in the germline V gene (reference sequence). After removal of 5 bases from V and 9 bases from J, the junction contained 17 bases not matched to a gene. The CDR3 is 17 residues long. CDR3: CASSPSRGGSGSTEQFF. The CDR3 nucleotides read TGTGCCAGTAGTCCCTCCCGAGGAGGTAGCGGGAGTACTGAGCAGTTCTTC.

This clone was seen a handful of times. The chain links TRBV2 to TRBJ1-6; TRBD1 is a possible D gene (6 bases). From germline, CDR1 is SNHLY and CDR2 FYNNEI. This CDR3 region has 14 residues. The V end was cut by 6 bases, the J end by 2 bases, with 8 bases between. The CDR3 region is CASRWTAYNSPLHF. CDR3 sequence (DNA): TGTGCCAGCAGATGGACAGCCTATAATTCACCCCTCCACTTT. Using reference TRBV2 and TRBJ1-6 for the parts outside the CDR3, the full variable domain is EPEVTQTPSHQVTQMGQEVILRCVPISNHLYFYWYRQILGQKVEFLVSFYNNEISEKSEIFDDQFSVERPDGSNFTLKIRSTKLEDSAMYFCASRWTAYNSPLHFGNGTRLTVT.

The genes are TRBV5-1 and TRBJ2-7, with D possibly being TRBD1 (6 bases). The V end lost 5 bases, the J end lost 2 bases, and 23 bases lay between the germline ends. CDR1 is SGHRS and CDR2 is YFSETQ in the germline V gene. This CDR3 spans 17 amino acids. The CDR3 is CASRVDSTGYETYEQYF. As DNA, the CDR3 is TGCGCCAGCAGAGTCGACTCTACAGGGTACGAAACCTACGAGCAGTACTTC.

The V gene is TRBV6-5, the J gene TRBJ2-7, with D uncertain. Per germline, CDR1 MNHEY and CDR2 SVGAGI. Trimming shortened V by 2 bases and J by 1 base, and 12 bases separated the two germline ends. The CDR3 sequence is 15 residues long. This CDR3 is CASSYSSTNSYEQYF. The CDR3 DNA sequence: TGTGCCAGCAGTTACAGCTCGACAAATTCCTACGAGCAGTACTTC.

There are a few counts of this clone. CDR3 residues: CASSLTGDNRYEQYF. CDR3 sequence (DNA): TGCGCCAGCAGCTTGACCGGGGACAACCGATACGAGCAGTACTTC. The chain links TRBV5-1 to TRBJ2-7; possibly TRBD1 for D (6 bases). Germline V lookup: CDR1 SGHRS, CDR2 YFSETQ. The CDR3 sequence is 15 residues long. The ends were cut back, 1 base at V and 4 bases at J, with 15 bases in the middle.

The rearrangement uses TRBV6-5 and TRBJ1-4, with 11 bases that match TRBD1. Germline trimming cut 2 bases from V and 7 bases from J; bases unmatched to any gene: 3. The germline V gene encodes CDR1 MNHEY and CDR2 SVGAGI. CDR3 length: 15 amino acids. The CDR3 sequence: CASSYGQGAGEKLFF. In DNA form, the CDR3 reads TGTGCCAGCAGTTACGGACAGGGGGCAGGTGAAAAACTGTTTTTT.

The chain uses TRBV19 and TRBJ2-1; the match to TRBD1 covers 8 bases. This CDR3 is built from 13 residues. V gave up 7 bases and J gave up 9 bases; unmatched junction bases: 8. CDR1 is LNHDA and CDR2 is SQIVND in the germline V gene (reference sequence). CDR3 coding DNA: TGTGCCAGTACCGACCTGGGACAGGTTGAGCAGTTCTTC. Encoded protein: CASTDLGQVEQFF.

The gene calls are TRBV5-1 and TRBJ2-2; 14 bases line up with TRBD2. The V segment lost 4 bases and the J segment 9 bases; nucleotides outside the gene matches: 11. The V gene's germline CDR1 is SGHRS and CDR2 YFSETQ. The CDR3 is 17 residues long. This CDR3 reads CASSGGTSGSRNRELFF. CDR3 DNA: TGCGCCAGCAGCGGGGGGACTAGCGGGAGTCGAAACAGGGAGCTGTTTTTT.

This clone has just a few counts. This rearrangement joins TRBV6-2 or TRBV6-3 to TRBJ1-5; TRBD1 agrees at 8 bases. CDR1 is MNHEY and CDR2 is SVGEGT in the germline V gene. CDR3 length: 18 residues. V was pared by 4 bases and J by 2 bases, with 13 bases of the junction left unmatched. The CDR3 DNA sequence: TGTGCCAGCAGTTTTACTCGAGGGGGACAGGTGGGCAATCAGCCCCAGCATTTT. As protein: CASSFTRGGQVGNQPQHF.

This clone turned up a few times. This rearrangement joins TRBV7-2 to TRBJ2-3, with D perhaps TRBD2 (5 bases). The germline V and J ends were trimmed by 8 bases and 6 bases, with 9 bases remaining between them. The germline V gene encodes CDR1 SGHTA and CDR2 FQGNSA. This CDR3 has 11 amino acids. CDR3 amino acids: CASSWRDTQYF. As DNA, the CDR3 is TGTGCCAGCTCGTGGAGGGATACGCAGTATTTT.